What follows is one TCR beta chain and its context. The antigen remains unidentified. An approximately 180 ng quantity of DNA, some 30,000 T cell genomes, went into the sorted-subset replicate PCRs. This table comes from immunoSEQ multiplex PCR, and its TCRdb copy is limited to in-frame clones, with some not included. The sample has roughly 590,000 clones, roughly 95% seen once; the top ten hold 0.11%. Naive-designated CD8 cells lacked CD45RO, were positively enriched for CCR7, and omitted terminally differentiated effector memory CD45RA+ cells. This entry belongs to a study of shared clonotypes between healthy human individuals. Broader study findings: Of the naive CD4 clonotypes, around 5.2% were shared across a few donors. Shared clonotypes across all four donors exceeded non-shared ones in generation probability.

The origin of this receptor is a woman aged 30 to 39 in good health. The sample comprised naive CD8+ T cells sorted from blood.

The CDR3 bases are TGTGCCAGCAGCCCGACCTTTCTGGTCTCCTACGAGCAGTACTTC. As protein: CASSPTFLVSYEQYF. The V call is TRBV7-9, the J call TRBJ2-7, with unresolved D. The CDR3 has 15 amino acids. Germline lookup yields CDR1 SEHNR and CDR2 FQNEAQ (reference sequence). Trimming pared 5 bases from V and 0 bases from J, leaving 14 bases between. Full variable domain (outside the CDR3, taken from reference TRBV7-9 and TRBJ2-7): DTGVSQNPRHKITKRGQNVTFRCDPISEHNRLYWYRQTLGQGPEFLTYFQNEAQLEKSRLLSDRFSAERPKGSFSTLEIQRTEQGDSAMYLCASSPTFLVSYEQYFGPGTRLTVT.